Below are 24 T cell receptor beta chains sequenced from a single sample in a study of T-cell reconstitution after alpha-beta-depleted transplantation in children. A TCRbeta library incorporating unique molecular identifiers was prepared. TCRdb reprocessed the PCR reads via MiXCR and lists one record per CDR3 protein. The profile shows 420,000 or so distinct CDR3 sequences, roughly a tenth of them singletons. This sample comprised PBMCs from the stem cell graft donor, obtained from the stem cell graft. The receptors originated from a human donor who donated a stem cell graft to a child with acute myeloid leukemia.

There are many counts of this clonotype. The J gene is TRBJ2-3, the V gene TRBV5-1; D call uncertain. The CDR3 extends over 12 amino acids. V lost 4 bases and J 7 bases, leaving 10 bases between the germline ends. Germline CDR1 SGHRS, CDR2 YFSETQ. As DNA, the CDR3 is TGCGCCAGCAGCCGAGTAGGAAATACGCAGTATTTT. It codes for CASSRVGNTQYF.

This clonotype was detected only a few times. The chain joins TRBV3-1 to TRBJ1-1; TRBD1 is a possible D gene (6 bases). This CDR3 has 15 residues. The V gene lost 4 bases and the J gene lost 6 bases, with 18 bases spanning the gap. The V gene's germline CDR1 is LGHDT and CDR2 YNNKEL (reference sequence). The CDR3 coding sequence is TGTGCCAGCAGCCGGTATGGGGCGGGGGGCTCTGAAGCTTTCTTT. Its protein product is CASSRYGAGGSEAFF.

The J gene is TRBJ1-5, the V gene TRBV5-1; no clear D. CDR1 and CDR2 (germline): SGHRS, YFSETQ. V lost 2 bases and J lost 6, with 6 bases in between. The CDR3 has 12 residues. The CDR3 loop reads CASSLNFQPQHF. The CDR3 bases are TGCGCCAGCAGCTTAAATTTTCAGCCCCAGCATTTT.

The CDR3 protein is CASSLGQGVSYEQYF. CDR3 sequence (DNA): TGTGCCAGCAGTTTAGGACAGGGGGTCTCCTACGAGCAGTACTTC. The V gene is TRBV12-3 or TRBV12-4, the J gene TRBJ2-7; 9 bases line up with TRBD1. Trimming at V came to 1 base and at J to 0 bases, leaving 1 base not matched to a gene. The CDR3 is 15 residues long.

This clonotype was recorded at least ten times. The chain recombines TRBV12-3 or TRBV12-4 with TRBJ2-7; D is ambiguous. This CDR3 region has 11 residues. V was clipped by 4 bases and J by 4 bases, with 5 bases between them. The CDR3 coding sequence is TGTGCCAGCAGTTCCGGATACGAGCAGTACTTC. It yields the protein CASSSGYEQYF.

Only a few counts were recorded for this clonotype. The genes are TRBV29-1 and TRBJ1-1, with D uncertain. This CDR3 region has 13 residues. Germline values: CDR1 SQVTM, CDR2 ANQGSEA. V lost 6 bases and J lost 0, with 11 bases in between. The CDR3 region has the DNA TGCAGCGTGGGGAAGGTAATGAACACTGAAGCTTTCTTT. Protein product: CSVGKVMNTEAFF.

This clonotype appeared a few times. CDR3 loop: CASSQRRDPKNIQYF. CDR3 nucleotides: TGTGCCAGCAGCCAAAGGCGGGACCCCAAAAACATTCAGTACTTC. The V gene is TRBV4-2, the J gene TRBJ2-4, with D perhaps matching TRBD2 (6 bases). Germline-derived CDR1 and CDR2 are LGHNA and YNFKEQ. The CDR3 loop spans 15 amino acids. V was clipped by 2 bases and J by 2 bases, with 10 bases between them.

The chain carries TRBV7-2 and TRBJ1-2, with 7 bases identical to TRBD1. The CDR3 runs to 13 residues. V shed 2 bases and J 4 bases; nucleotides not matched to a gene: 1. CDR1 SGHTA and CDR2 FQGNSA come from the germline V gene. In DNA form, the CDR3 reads TGTGCCAGCAGCTTAAGACAGGGCTATGGCTACACCTTC. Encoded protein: CASSLRQGYGYTF. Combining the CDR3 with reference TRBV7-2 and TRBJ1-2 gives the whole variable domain GAGVSQSPSNKVTEKGKDVELRCDPISGHTALYWYRQSLGQGLEFLIYFQGNSAPDKSGLPSDRFSAERTGGSVSTLTIQRTQQEDSAVYLCASSLRQGYGYTFGSGTRLTVV.

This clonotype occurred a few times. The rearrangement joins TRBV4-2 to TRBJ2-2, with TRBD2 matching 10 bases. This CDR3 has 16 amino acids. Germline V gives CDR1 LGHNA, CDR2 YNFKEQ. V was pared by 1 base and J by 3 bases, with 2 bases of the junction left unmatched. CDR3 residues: CASSQVGTSDTGELFF. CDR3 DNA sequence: TGTGCCAGCAGCCAAGTCGGGACTAGCGACACCGGGGAGCTGTTTTTT.

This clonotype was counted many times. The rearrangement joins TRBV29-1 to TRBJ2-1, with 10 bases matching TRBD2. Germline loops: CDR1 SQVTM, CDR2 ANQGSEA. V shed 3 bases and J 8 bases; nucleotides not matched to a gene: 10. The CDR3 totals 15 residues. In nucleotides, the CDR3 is TGCAGCGTTGACGATAGCGGGAGGAGGTCGGATGAGCAGTTCTTC. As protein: CSVDDSGRRSDEQFF.

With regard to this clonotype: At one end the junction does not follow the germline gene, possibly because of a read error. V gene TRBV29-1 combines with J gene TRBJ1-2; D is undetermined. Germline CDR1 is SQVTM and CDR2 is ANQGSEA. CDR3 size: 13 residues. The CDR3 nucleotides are TGCAGCCTTGAACGTGGGGAGAGCTATGGCTACACCTTC. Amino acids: CSLERGESYGYTF. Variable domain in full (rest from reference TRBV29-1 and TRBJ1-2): SAVISQKPSRDICQRGTSLTIQCQVDSQVTMMFWYRQQPGQSLTLIATANQGSEATYESGFVIDKFPISRPNLTFSTLTVSNMSPEDSSIYLCSLERGESYGYTFGSGTRLTVV.

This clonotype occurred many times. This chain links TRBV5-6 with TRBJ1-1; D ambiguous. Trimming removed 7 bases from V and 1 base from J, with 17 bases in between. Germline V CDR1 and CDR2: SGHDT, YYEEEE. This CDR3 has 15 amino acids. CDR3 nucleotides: TGTGCCAGCGGCAACCGGCTAAGGACGAACACTGAAGCTTTCTTT. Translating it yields CASGNRLRTNTEAFF. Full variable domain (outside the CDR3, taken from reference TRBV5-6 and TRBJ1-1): DAGVTQSPTHLIKTRGQQVTLRCSPKSGHDTVSWYQQALGQGPQFIFQYYEEEERQRGNFPDRFSGHQFPNYSSELNVNALLLGDSALYLCASGNRLRTNTEAFFGQGTRLTVV.

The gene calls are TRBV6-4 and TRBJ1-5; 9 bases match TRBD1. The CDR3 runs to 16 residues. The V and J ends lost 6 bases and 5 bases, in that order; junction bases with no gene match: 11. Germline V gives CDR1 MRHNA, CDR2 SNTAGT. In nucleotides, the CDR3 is TGTGCCAGCAGCTACAGGGGGCAGCCGGTGGATCAGCCCCAGCATTTT. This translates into CASSYRGQPVDQPQHF.

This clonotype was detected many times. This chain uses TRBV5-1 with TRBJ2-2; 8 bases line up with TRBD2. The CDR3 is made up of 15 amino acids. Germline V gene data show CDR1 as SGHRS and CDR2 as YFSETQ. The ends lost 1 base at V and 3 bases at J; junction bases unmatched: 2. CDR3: CASSLRGGDTGELFF. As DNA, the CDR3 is TGCGCCAGCAGCTTGCGGGGGGGCGACACCGGGGAGCTGTTTTTT.

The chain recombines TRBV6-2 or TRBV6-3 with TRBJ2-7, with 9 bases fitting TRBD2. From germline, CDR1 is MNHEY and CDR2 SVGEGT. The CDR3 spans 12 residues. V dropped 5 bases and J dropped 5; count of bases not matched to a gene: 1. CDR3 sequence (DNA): TGTGCCAGCAGTCGACTAGCGGACGAGCAGTACTTC. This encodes CASSRLADEQYF.

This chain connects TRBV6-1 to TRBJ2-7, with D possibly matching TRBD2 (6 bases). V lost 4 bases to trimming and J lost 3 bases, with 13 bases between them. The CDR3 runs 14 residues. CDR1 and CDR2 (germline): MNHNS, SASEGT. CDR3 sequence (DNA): TGTGCCAGCAGTGGGGGACTGCGACTCTACGAGCAGTACTTC. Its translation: CASSGGLRLYEQYF.

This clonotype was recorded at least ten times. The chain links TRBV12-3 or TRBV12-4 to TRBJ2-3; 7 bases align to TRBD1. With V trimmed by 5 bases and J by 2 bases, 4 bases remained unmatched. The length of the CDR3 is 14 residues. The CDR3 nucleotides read TGTGCCAGCAGTAGGGGGCAGGCCACAGATACGCAGTATTTT. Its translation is CASSRGQATDTQYF.

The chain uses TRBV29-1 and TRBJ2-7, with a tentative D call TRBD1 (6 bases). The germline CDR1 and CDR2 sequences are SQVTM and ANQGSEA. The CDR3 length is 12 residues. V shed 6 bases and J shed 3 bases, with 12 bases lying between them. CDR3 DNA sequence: TGCAGCGTAGGACAGAGATACTACGAGCAGTACTTC. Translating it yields CSVGQRYYEQYF.

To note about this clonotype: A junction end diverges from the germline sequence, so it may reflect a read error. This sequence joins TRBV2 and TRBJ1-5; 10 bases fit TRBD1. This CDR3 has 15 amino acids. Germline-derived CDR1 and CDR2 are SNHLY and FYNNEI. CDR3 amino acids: CASREGQGGNQPQHF. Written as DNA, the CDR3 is TGTGCCAGCAGGGAAGGACAGGGGGGCAATCAGCCCCAGCATTTT.

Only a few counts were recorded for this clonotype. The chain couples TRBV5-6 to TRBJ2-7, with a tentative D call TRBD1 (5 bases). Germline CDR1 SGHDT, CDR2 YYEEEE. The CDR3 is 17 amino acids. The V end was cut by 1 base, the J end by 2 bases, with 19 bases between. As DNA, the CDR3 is TGTGCCAGCAGCTTGCGGACACCTTACTCCTCCACCTACGAGCAGTACGTC. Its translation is CASSLRTPYSSTYEQYV.

CDR3 loop: CAISEAPYQETQYF. The DNA for the CDR3 is TGTGCCATCAGTGAGGCACCTTACCAAGAGACCCAGTACTTC. The chain joins TRBV10-3 to TRBJ2-5; D not resolved. CDR1 ENHRY and CDR2 SYGVKD come from the germline V gene. The CDR3 consists of 14 residues. Trimming took off 2 bases at V and 0 bases at J, with 7 bases between the two ends.

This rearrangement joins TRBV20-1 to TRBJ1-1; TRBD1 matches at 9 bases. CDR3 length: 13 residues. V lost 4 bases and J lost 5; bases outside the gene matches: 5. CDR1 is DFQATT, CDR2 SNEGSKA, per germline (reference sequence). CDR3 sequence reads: CSATEDRGTEAFF. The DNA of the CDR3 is TGCAGTGCTACAGAGGACAGGGGAACTGAAGCTTTCTTT.

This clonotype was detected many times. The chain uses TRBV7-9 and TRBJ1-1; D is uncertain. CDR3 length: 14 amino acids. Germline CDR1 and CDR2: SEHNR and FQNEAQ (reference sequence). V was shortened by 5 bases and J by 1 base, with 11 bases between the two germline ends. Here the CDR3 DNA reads TGTGCCAGCAGCCCCCTGACAAAGAACACTGAAGCTTTCTTT. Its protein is CASSPLTKNTEAFF.

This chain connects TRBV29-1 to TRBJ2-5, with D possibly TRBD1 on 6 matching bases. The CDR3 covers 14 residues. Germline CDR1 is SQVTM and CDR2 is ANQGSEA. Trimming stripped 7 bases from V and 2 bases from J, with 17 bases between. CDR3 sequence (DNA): TGCAGCGCGTCGGGACACCTGGCACAAGAGACCCAGTACTTC. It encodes CSASGHLAQETQYF.